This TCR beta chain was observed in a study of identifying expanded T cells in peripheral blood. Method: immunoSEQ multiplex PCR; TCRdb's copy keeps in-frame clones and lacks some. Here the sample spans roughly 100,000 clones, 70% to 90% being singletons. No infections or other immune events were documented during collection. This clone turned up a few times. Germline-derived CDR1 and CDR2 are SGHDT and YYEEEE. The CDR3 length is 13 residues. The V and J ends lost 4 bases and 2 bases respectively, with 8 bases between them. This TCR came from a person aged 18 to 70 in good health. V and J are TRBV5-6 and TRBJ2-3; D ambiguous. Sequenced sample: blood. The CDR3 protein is CASSRAYTDTQYF. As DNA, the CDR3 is TGTGCCAGCAGCCGTGCTTACACAGATACGCAGTATTTT.